These 18 T cell receptor beta chains were sequenced from one sample in a study of T cells in Graves' hyperthyroidism and ophthalmopathy. Amplification of TCR beta CDR3 regions used RNA as the template. A set of HTBI primers served as the primers for a first-round RT-PCR of the TCR CDR3. TCRdb fed the multiplex PCR reads into MiXCR, producing one record per CDR3 protein. The sample yields about 270,000 distinct CDR3 sequences, approximately 20% seen once. Sequencing used blood. These receptors were obtained from a man younger than 40 with Graves' ophthalmopathy.

This clonotype was recorded at least ten times. The chain combines TRBV29-1 with TRBJ1-2, with TRBD1 identical over 7 bases. The CDR3 extends over 12 amino acids. V was pared by 4 bases and J by 7 bases, with 6 bases of the junction left unmatched. Germline CDR1 is SQVTM and CDR2 is ANQGSEA. The CDR3 DNA reads TGCAGCGTTGGAGGGGGCAGAGGTGGCTACACCTTC. This encodes CSVGGGRGGYTF.

This clonotype appeared a few times. The rearrangement links TRBV6-2 or TRBV6-3 to TRBJ1-2; D may be TRBD1 (5 bases). Trimming took off 0 bases at V and 4 bases at J, with 6 bases between the two ends. CDR3 length: 13 residues. Per the germline V gene, CDR1 is MNHEY and CDR2 is SVGEGT. In DNA form, the CDR3 reads TGTGCCAGCAGTTACTCGGACACCTATGGCTACACCTTC. As protein: CASSYSDTYGYTF.

This clonotype was detected a few times. The chain is built from TRBV20-1 and TRBJ1-6, with 11 bases that match TRBD1. Losses at the gene ends were 6 bases for V and 8 bases for J; bases not matched to a gene: 3. The V gene's germline CDR1 is DFQATT and CDR2 SNEGSKA (reference sequence). CDR3 length: 13 amino acids. CDR3 sequence (DNA): TGCAGTGCCGGACAGGGGGCGTATTCACCCCTCCACTTT. Its translation: CSAGQGAYSPLHF.

The chain is built from TRBV6-1 and TRBJ1-5, with unresolved D. Germline CDR1 MNHNS, CDR2 SASEGT. The CDR3 has 15 amino acids. V dropped 6 bases and J dropped 7 bases, with 19 bases sitting between them. The CDR3 region is CASSGGLSFGQPQHF. CDR3 sequence (DNA): TGTGCCAGCAGCGGCGGACTTTCGTTCGGGCAGCCCCAGCATTTT.

As to this clonotype: One junction end disagrees with the germline gene, perhaps due to a read error. This chain joins TRBV11-2 and TRBJ2-7; 9 nucleotides agree with TRBD1. The CDR3 covers 14 residues. Per the germline V gene, CDR1 is SGHAT and CDR2 is FQNNGV. The CDR3 sequence: CASSTGTGSGEQCF. CDR3 DNA sequence: TGTGCCAGCAGCACCGGGACAGGGTCGGGCGAGCAGTGCTTC.

A few counts support this clonotype. The rearrangement joins TRBV20-1 to TRBJ2-3; TRBD2 aligns across 16 bases. Losses at the gene ends were 4 bases for V and 6 bases for J; bases not matched to a gene: 7. Germline-derived CDR1 and CDR2 are DFQATT and SNEGSKA (reference sequence). The CDR3 runs to 16 residues. CDR3 coding DNA: TGCAGTGCTACGGGACTAGCGGGAGGGACCATCGATACGCAGTATTTT. Its translation is CSATGLAGGTIDTQYF.

The chain uses TRBV19 and TRBJ1-5; D remains ambiguous. Germline V gene lookup returns CDR1 LNHDA and CDR2 SQIVND (reference sequence). The CDR3 contains 14 residues. Trimming took 3 bases from V and 1 from J, leaving 7 bases between them. CDR3 bases: TGTGCCAGTAGTATGGATCGGAGCAATCAGCCCCAGCATTTT. Residues: CASSMDRSNQPQHF.

This clonotype has just a few counts. CDR3: CASSLRGEYTEAFF. Written as DNA, the CDR3 is TGTGCCAGCAGCTTACGAGGCGAGTACACTGAAGCTTTCTTT. J is TRBJ1-1 and V is TRBV11-2, with no clear D. Germline V gives CDR1 SGHAT, CDR2 FQNNGV. V dropped 2 bases and J dropped 3 bases, with 10 bases sitting between them. There are 14 residues in the CDR3.

The chain links TRBV20-1 to TRBJ2-7; D gene ambiguous. Per germline, CDR1 DFQATT and CDR2 SNEGSKA (reference sequence). Trimming pared 3 bases from V and 3 bases from J, leaving 15 bases between. CDR3 length equals 14 residues. CDR3: CSASPTDQVYEQYF. The DNA of the CDR3 is TGCAGTGCTAGTCCAACCGACCAAGTCTACGAGCAGTACTTC.

This clonotype was detected ten times or more. The gene calls are TRBV27 and TRBJ1-5, with 10 bases that match TRBD1. After removal of 6 bases from V and 6 bases from J, the junction contained 8 bases not matched to a gene. The V gene's germline CDR1 is MNHEY and CDR2 SMNVEV (reference sequence). The CDR3 has 15 amino acids. In nucleotides, the CDR3 is TGTGCCAGCAGCTTAACCGGGACAGGGGTTCAGCCCCAGCATTTT. This translates into CASSLTGTGVQPQHF.

V is TRBV7-6 and J is TRBJ2-5; TRBD1 matches 7 bases. Germline loops: CDR1 SGHVS, CDR2 FNYEAQ. The CDR3 consists of 14 residues. Trimming at V came to 5 bases and at J to 5 bases, leaving 8 bases not matched to a gene. CDR3 in amino acids: CASSDDRVLETQYF. Written as DNA, the CDR3 is TGTGCCAGCAGCGACGACAGGGTTCTGGAGACCCAGTACTTC.

This clonotype was seen a handful of times. This chain joins TRBV28 and TRBJ2-7, with D possibly TRBD2 on 5 matching bases. Trimming removed 6 bases at V and 1 base at J, with 19 bases between. The CDR3 is made up of 16 amino acids. The germline V gene encodes CDR1 MDHEN and CDR2 SYDVKM. The CDR3 is CASRELWESGSYEQYF. CDR3 nucleotides: TGTGCCAGCAGGGAACTGTGGGAGTCGGGTTCCTACGAGCAGTACTTC.

The chain carries TRBV12-3 or TRBV12-4 and TRBJ2-5; D unclear. This CDR3 has 16 residues. V lost 3 bases to trimming and J lost 5 bases, with 19 bases between them. DNA for the CDR3: TGTGCCAGCAGTTTCTCCGGGCCAGCCCTCTCTGAGACCCAGTACTTC. This codes for CASSFSGPALSETQYF.

The CDR3 loop reads CATSDHLTGELFF. The CDR3 DNA sequence: TGTGCCACCAGTGATCACCTCACCGGGGAGCTGTTTTTT. The chain recombines TRBV24-1 with TRBJ2-2, with D hard to call. Germline assignment: CDR1 KGHDR and CDR2 SFDVKD. Trimming cost V 3 bases and J 4 bases, with 5 bases left between them. The length of the CDR3 is 13 residues.

This clonotype was detected only a few times. The rearrangement links TRBV5-1 to TRBJ1-6; D may be TRBD1 (5 bases). The CDR3 consists of 15 residues. V was cut by 4 bases and J by 5 bases, with 13 bases left in between. The V gene's germline CDR1 is SGHRS and CDR2 YFSETQ. CDR3 sequence reads: CASSPLRGDNSPLHF. The CDR3, as DNA: TGCGCCAGCAGCCCCCTAAGAGGGGATAATTCACCCCTCCACTTT.

This clonotype has only a few counts. The chain carries TRBV20-1 and TRBJ1-2, with 7 nucleotides matching TRBD1. The V gene end was trimmed by 1 base and the J gene end by 4 bases; junction bases not matched to a gene: 3. The CDR3 sequence is 13 residues long. CDR1 DFQATT and CDR2 SNEGSKA come from the germline V gene (reference sequence). CDR3 sequence reads: CSARGGGSYGYTF. Here the CDR3 DNA reads TGCAGTGCTAGAGGAGGGGGCAGCTATGGCTACACCTTC.

This clonotype was seen a handful of times. V is TRBV29-1 and J is TRBJ2-3, with 7 bases that match TRBD2. V lost 4 bases, J lost 6 bases, and 7 bases stayed unmatched. The CDR3 contains 13 residues. Germline values: CDR1 SQVTM, CDR2 ANQGSEA. The CDR3: CSVVVGRADTQYF. In DNA form, the CDR3 reads TGCAGCGTTGTAGTGGGGAGGGCGGATACGCAGTATTTT.

This clonotype was seen only once. V and J are TRBV19 and TRBJ2-1; 13 bases are a match to TRBD2. CDR3 size: 20 residues. The V gene's germline CDR1 is LNHDA and CDR2 SQIVND (reference sequence). With V trimmed by 4 bases and J by 6 bases, 18 bases remained unmatched. The CDR3 here is CASSTHSPGLAGPRGNEQFF. The DNA for the CDR3 is TGTGCCAGTAGTACCCACTCACCGGGACTAGCGGGACCGAGGGGCAATGAGCAGTTCTTC.